Listed below are T cell receptor beta chains from one sample, sequenced in a study of T-cell memory formation after mild COVID-19. MiXCR, applied by TCRdb to the 5' RACE reads, yields one record per CDR3 protein. The sample consists of some 48,000 distinct CDR3 sequences, around a quarter of them appearing once. The sample taken for sequencing was PBMCs or a T cell subset sorted from them (not recorded which). The receptors derive from a man in his late teens or twenties who had mild COVID-19 (a few samples of this study predate the infection). Cell type and time point are not known. Both conserved end residues are part of each CDR3. The D gene is left open where the match is weak. Rows give clone size only sometimes, using once, few, many, or a class for an expanded clone.

d_gene: .; v_gene: TRBV29-1; j_gene: TRBJ2-3; abundance: few; CDR3aa: CSVEGGVMDTQYF; CDR3nt: TGCAGCGTTGAAGGAGGCGTTATGGATACGCAGTATTTT
d_gene: TRBD2; v_gene: TRBV29-1; j_gene: TRBJ2-1; abundance: few; CDR3aa: CSVEDGGKDNEQFF; CDR3nt: TGCAGCGTTGAGGACGGGGGGAAAGACAATGAGCAGTTCTTC
d_gene: .; v_gene: TRBV6-2/TRBV6-3; j_gene: TRBJ2-1; abundance: .; CDR3aa: CASSYRGTQVDEQFF; CDR3nt: TGTGCCAGCAGTTACCGGGGGACTCAGGTGGATGAGCAGTTCTTC
d_gene: .; v_gene: TRBV7-6; j_gene: TRBJ1-2; abundance: .; CDR3aa: CASSLGPPGSAYGYTF; CDR3nt: TGTGCCAGCAGCTTAGGGCCCCCGGGGTCGGCCTATGGCTACACCTTC
d_gene: TRBD2; v_gene: TRBV4-2; j_gene: TRBJ2-3; abundance: few; CDR3aa: CASSQVTSGAGQDTQYF; CDR3nt: TGTGCCAGCAGCCAAGTAACTAGCGGGGCAGGGCAAGATACGCAGTATTTT
d_gene: .; v_gene: TRBV6-2/TRBV6-3; j_gene: TRBJ2-7; abundance: .; CDR3aa: CASSFADLSSSYEQYF; CDR3nt: TGTGCCAGCAGTTTTGCAGACCTTTCTAGCTCCTACGAGCAGTACTTC
d_gene: TRBD1; v_gene: TRBV7-6; j_gene: TRBJ1-5; abundance: .; CDR3aa: CASTQGGGQPQHF; CDR3nt: TGTGCCAGCACCCAGGGGGGAGGACAGCCCCAGCATTTT
d_gene: TRBD1; v_gene: TRBV20-1; j_gene: TRBJ1-2; abundance: many; CDR3aa: CSAPDRDLYGYTF; CDR3nt: TGCAGTGCTCCCGACAGGGACCTCTATGGCTACACCTTC
d_gene: .; v_gene: TRBV7-9; j_gene: TRBJ2-3; abundance: .; CDR3aa: CASSPPRGTSTDTQYF; CDR3nt: TGTGCCAGCAGCCCTCCGCGGGGAACCAGCACAGATACGCAGTATTTT
d_gene: TRBD1; v_gene: TRBV7-9; j_gene: TRBJ2-4; abundance: few; CDR3aa: CASSSKGTGAHIQYF; CDR3nt: TGTGCCAGCAGCTCCAAAGGAACAGGGGCGCACATTCAGTACTTC
d_gene: TRBD2; v_gene: TRBV5-1; j_gene: TRBJ2-2; abundance: .; CDR3aa: CASSLGPSGPPGTGELFF; CDR3nt: TGCGCCAGCAGCTTGGGTCCTAGCGGACCCCCGGGCACCGGGGAGCTGTTTTTT
d_gene: .; v_gene: TRBV4-1; j_gene: TRBJ2-1; abundance: few; CDR3aa: CASGYGSYEQFF; CDR3nt: TGCGCCAGCGGCTATGGCAGTTATGAGCAGTTCTTC
d_gene: .; v_gene: TRBV12-3/TRBV12-4; j_gene: TRBJ1-2; abundance: many; CDR3aa: CASSFPPRDRKICIGGYTF; CDR3nt: TGTGCCAGCAGTTTCCCCCCTCGAGACAGGAAAATATGTATTGGGGGCTACACCTTC
d_gene: .; v_gene: TRBV4-1; j_gene: TRBJ2-3; abundance: .; CDR3aa: CASSHVTGSTDTQYF; CDR3nt: TGCGCCAGCAGCCATGTAACAGGGAGCACAGATACGCAGTATTTT
d_gene: TRBD1; v_gene: TRBV3-1; j_gene: TRBJ1-4; abundance: .; CDR3aa: CASSTKATGALGKLFF; CDR3nt: TGTGCCAGCAGTACGAAGGCGACAGGGGCCCTAGGGAAACTGTTTTTT
d_gene: .; v_gene: TRBV20-1; j_gene: TRBJ2-4; abundance: few; CDR3aa: CSARVSVAKNIQYF; CDR3nt: TGCAGTGCTAGAGTATCGGTAGCCAAAAACATTCAGTACTTC
d_gene: .; v_gene: TRBV7-2; j_gene: TRBJ2-2; abundance: .; CDR3aa: CASTRRGAGTGELFF; CDR3nt: TGTGCCAGCACCAGGCGGGGTGCAGGCACCGGGGAGCTGTTTTTT
d_gene: TRBD2; v_gene: TRBV9; j_gene: TRBJ2-3; abundance: .; CDR3aa: CASSAGGGADTQYF; CDR3nt: TGTGCCAGCAGCGCCGGCGGGGGGGCAGATACGCAGTATTTT
d_gene: TRBD2; v_gene: TRBV15; j_gene: TRBJ2-3; abundance: .; CDR3aa: CATSRLPSGAQSTQYF; CDR3nt: TGTGCCACCAGCAGATTGCCTAGCGGGGCACAGAGTACGCAGTATTTT
d_gene: TRBD2; v_gene: TRBV3-1; j_gene: TRBJ2-3; abundance: .; CDR3aa: CASSPSGGDIPSDTQYF; CDR3nt: TGTGCCAGCAGCCCTAGCGGGGGGGACATTCCATCGGATACGCAGTATTTT
d_gene: TRBD2; v_gene: TRBV10-3; j_gene: TRBJ2-7; abundance: .; CDR3aa: CAISETSGPNYEQYF; CDR3nt: TGTGCCATCAGTGAGACTAGCGGGCCAAACTACGAGCAGTACTTC
d_gene: TRBD1; v_gene: TRBV7-2; j_gene: TRBJ2-1; abundance: few; CDR3aa: CASSSGTGGMNEQFF; CDR3nt: TGTGCCAGCAGCTCCGGGACAGGGGGCATGAATGAGCAGTTCTTC
d_gene: .; v_gene: TRBV6-5; j_gene: TRBJ2-1; abundance: few; CDR3aa: CASSYSLWVNEQFF; CDR3nt: TGTGCCAGCAGTTACTCTCTGTGGGTCAATGAGCAGTTCTTC
d_gene: .; v_gene: TRBV15; j_gene: TRBJ2-3; abundance: .; CDR3aa: CATRDLAGTDTQYF; CDR3nt: TGTGCCACCAGGGACTTAGCGGGCACAGATACGCAGTATTTT
d_gene: .; v_gene: TRBV7-8; j_gene: TRBJ2-2; abundance: .; CDR3aa: CASSLALEVGDTGELFF; CDR3nt: TGTGCCAGCAGCTTAGCGCTTGAAGTTGGGGACACCGGGGAGCTGTTTTTT
d_gene: TRBD1; v_gene: TRBV29-1; j_gene: TRBJ1-2; abundance: .; CDR3aa: CSVEDRYRGLDGYTF; CDR3nt: TGCAGCGTTGAAGATCGTTACAGGGGGCTTGACGGCTACACCTTC
d_gene: .; v_gene: TRBV15; j_gene: TRBJ1-6; abundance: .; CDR3aa: CATSSWTRNSPLHF; CDR3nt: TGTGCCACCAGCAGTTGGACAAGAAATTCACCCCTCCACTTT
d_gene: .; v_gene: TRBV12-3/TRBV12-4; j_gene: TRBJ1-1; abundance: .; CDR3aa: CASTLRPPGKAFF; CDR3nt: TGTGCCAGCACCCTCCGACCCCCAGGGAAAGCTTTCTTT
d_gene: TRBD1; v_gene: TRBV5-1; j_gene: TRBJ2-3; abundance: .; CDR3aa: CASSKDRDSSTDTQYF; CDR3nt: TGCGCCAGCAGCAAGGACAGGGACTCTAGCACAGATACGCAGTATTTT
d_gene: TRBD1; v_gene: TRBV7-9; j_gene: TRBJ2-1; abundance: .; CDR3aa: CASSLRWGQGDNEQFF; CDR3nt: TGTGCCAGCAGCTTAAGGTGGGGACAGGGGGACAATGAGCAGTTCTTC
d_gene: .; v_gene: TRBV21-1; j_gene: TRBJ2-5; abundance: .; CDR3aa: CASSTTVGQETQYF; CDR3nt: TGTGCCAGCAGCACGACAGTTGGACAAGAGACCCAGTACTTC
d_gene: .; v_gene: TRBV5-1; j_gene: TRBJ1-2; abundance: few; CDR3aa: CASSLGDGDYGYTF; CDR3nt: TGCGCCAGCAGCTTAGGGGACGGAGACTATGGCTACACCTTC
d_gene: .; v_gene: TRBV15; j_gene: TRBJ1-1; abundance: .; CDR3aa: CATKRGTANTEAFF; CDR3nt: TGTGCCACCAAACGGGGGACGGCGAACACTGAAGCTTTCTTT
d_gene: TRBD2; v_gene: TRBV12-3/TRBV12-4; j_gene: TRBJ2-1; abundance: few; CDR3aa: CASTSLAGESGEQFF; CDR3nt: TGTGCCAGCACCTCCCTAGCGGGGGAATCTGGTGAGCAGTTCTTC
d_gene: .; v_gene: TRBV4-2; j_gene: TRBJ2-3; abundance: .; CDR3aa: CASSQDLGGPTDTQYF; CDR3nt: TGTGCCAGCAGCCAAGATTTGGGGGGGCCCACAGATACGCAGTATTTT
d_gene: TRBD2; v_gene: TRBV6-5; j_gene: TRBJ2-3; abundance: few; CDR3aa: CASTPLSGGTDTQYF; CDR3nt: TGTGCCAGCACTCCTCTTAGCGGGGGCACAGATACGCAGTATTTT
d_gene: .; v_gene: TRBV4-2; j_gene: TRBJ1-6; abundance: .; CDR3aa: CASSQQEGDYNSPLHF; CDR3nt: TGTGCCAGCAGCCAACAGGAAGGGGATTATAATTCACCCCTCCACTTT
d_gene: TRBD2; v_gene: TRBV15; j_gene: TRBJ2-1; abundance: few; CDR3aa: CATSRESGGAYNEQFF; CDR3nt: TGTGCCACCAGCAGAGAGAGCGGGGGGGCCTACAATGAGCAGTTCTTC
d_gene: .; v_gene: TRBV20-1; j_gene: TRBJ1-2; abundance: .; CDR3aa: CSARANYGYTF; CDR3nt: TGCAGTGCTAGGGCTAACTATGGCTACACCTTC
d_gene: .; v_gene: TRBV7-6; j_gene: TRBJ2-1; abundance: few; CDR3aa: CASSPGLGLSSYNEQFF; CDR3nt: TGTGCCAGCAGCCCAGGGCTGGGCTTAAGCTCCTACAATGAGCAGTTCTTC
d_gene: .; v_gene: TRBV6-5; j_gene: TRBJ1-2; abundance: few; CDR3aa: CASSSTRYGYTF; CDR3nt: TGTGCCAGCAGTTCCACGCGGTATGGCTACACCTTC
d_gene: TRBD2; v_gene: TRBV25-1; j_gene: TRBJ2-5; abundance: .; CDR3aa: CASSDALAGGQETQYF; CDR3nt: TGTGCCAGCAGTGATGCCCTAGCGGGGGGGCAAGAGACCCAGTACTTC
d_gene: .; v_gene: TRBV12-3/TRBV12-4; j_gene: TRBJ2-1; abundance: .; CDR3aa: CASSSYSYNEQFF; CDR3nt: TGTGCCAGCAGTTCATACAGCTACAATGAGCAGTTCTTC
d_gene: TRBD2; v_gene: TRBV9; j_gene: TRBJ2-4; abundance: few; CDR3aa: CASSDPRTSGILAKNIQYF; CDR3nt: TGTGCCAGCAGCGACCCCAGGACTAGCGGGATCTTAGCCAAAAACATTCAGTACTTC
d_gene: .; v_gene: TRBV12-3/TRBV12-4; j_gene: TRBJ2-5; abundance: .; CDR3aa: CASSLAGIETQYF; CDR3nt: TGTGCCAGCAGTTTGGCAGGGATTGAGACCCAGTACTTC
d_gene: .; v_gene: TRBV5-1; j_gene: TRBJ2-5; abundance: medium-sized; CDR3aa: CASSLGRKETQYF; CDR3nt: TGCGCCAGCAGCTTGGGGAGGAAAGAGACCCAGTACTTC
d_gene: TRBD2; v_gene: TRBV7-9; j_gene: TRBJ2-3; abundance: .; CDR3aa: CASSLPVAGAGTDTQYF; CDR3nt: TGTGCCAGCAGCTTACCAGTAGCGGGGGCCGGCACAGATACGCAGTATTTT
d_gene: TRBD2; v_gene: TRBV6-2/TRBV6-3; j_gene: TRBJ2-3; abundance: .; CDR3aa: CASSYGRGGDTDTQYF; CDR3nt: TGTGCCAGCAGTTACGGGCGCGGGGGAGACACAGATACGCAGTATTTT
d_gene: .; v_gene: TRBV7-2; j_gene: TRBJ2-5; abundance: .; CDR3aa: CASSWLTRPKETQYF; CDR3nt: TGTGCCAGCAGCTGGCTGACCAGACCGAAAGAGACCCAGTACTTC
d_gene: .; v_gene: TRBV4-3; j_gene: TRBJ2-3; abundance: .; CDR3aa: CASSQAGGRTDTQYF; CDR3nt: TGCGCCAGCAGCCAAGCCGGGGGTCGCACAGATACGCAGTATTTT
d_gene: TRBD2; v_gene: TRBV7-6; j_gene: TRBJ2-3; abundance: few; CDR3aa: CASSATSGGADTQYF; CDR3nt: TGTGCCAGCAGCGCGACTAGCGGGGGGGCAGATACGCAGTATTTT
d_gene: .; v_gene: TRBV9; j_gene: TRBJ1-1; abundance: .; CDR3aa: CASSVEGVGGTEAFF; CDR3nt: TGTGCCAGCAGCGTAGAGGGGGTAGGGGGGACTGAAGCTTTCTTT
d_gene: TRBD2; v_gene: TRBV6-2/TRBV6-3; j_gene: TRBJ2-1; abundance: .; CDR3aa: CATRLAGDNEQFF; CDR3nt: TGTGCCACCCGACTAGCGGGGGACAATGAGCAGTTCTTC
d_gene: TRBD2; v_gene: TRBV11-2; j_gene: TRBJ2-3; abundance: many; CDR3aa: CASIPFSGGAIDTQYF; CDR3nt: TGTGCCAGCATCCCCTTTAGCGGGGGGGCCATAGATACGCAGTATTTT
d_gene: TRBD2; v_gene: TRBV12-3/TRBV12-4; j_gene: TRBJ2-2; abundance: once; CDR3aa: CAGLEATGELFF; CDR3nt: TGTGCGGGACTAGAGGCCACCGGGGAGCTGTTTTTT
d_gene: .; v_gene: TRBV10-3; j_gene: TRBJ1-5; abundance: .; CDR3aa: CASKADISNQPQHF; CDR3nt: TGTGCCTCCAAGGCCGACATAAGCAATCAGCCCCAGCATTTT
d_gene: TRBD2; v_gene: TRBV7-6; j_gene: TRBJ2-5; abundance: many; CDR3aa: CASSSALAEETQYF; CDR3nt: TGTGCCAGCAGCTCCGCTCTAGCGGAAGAGACCCAGTACTTC
d_gene: .; v_gene: TRBV4-1; j_gene: TRBJ2-1; abundance: .; CDR3aa: CASSPITRGTFDEQFF; CDR3nt: TGCGCCAGCAGCCCGATTACTAGAGGCACGTTTGATGAGCAGTTCTTC